The 10 T cell receptor beta chains in this list originate from one sample, sequenced in a study of shared clonotypes between healthy human individuals. The assay was immunoSEQ multiplex PCR, and TCRdb's table has in-frame clones only and misses some. The sample yields about 690,000 clones, roughly 91% seen once. The sample comprised memory CD8+ T cells from PBMCs. Indicated subset: CD45RO+ cells pooled with CCR7-negative TemRA cells. The receptor set was obtained from a man between 18 and 29 years old in good health. Some clones in this sample may be carry-over from other donors' samples.

V gene TRBV28 combines with J gene TRBJ2-3; maybe TRBD1 (5 bases). The V end lost 3 bases, the J end lost 2 bases, and 12 bases lay between the germline ends. This CDR3 is 15 amino acids long. Germline values: CDR1 MDHEN, CDR2 SYDVKM. The CDR3 nucleotides read TGTGCCAGCAGTTTTTGGCTGACAGTCACAGATACGCAGTATTTT. It is translated as CASSFWLTVTDTQYF.

This clone has only a few counts. The chain is built from TRBV6-5 and TRBJ2-1; D ambiguous. The V gene lost 6 bases and the J gene lost 4 bases, with 16 bases spanning the gap. CDR1 MNHEY and CDR2 SVGAGI come from the germline V gene. The CDR3 loop spans 15 amino acids. The CDR3 DNA is TGTGCCAGCAGAAACCTACCGAAGAGATACAATGAGCAGTTCTTC. Translating it yields CASRNLPKRYNEQFF.

The chain is built from TRBV18 and TRBJ2-6, with D perhaps assigned TRBD1 or TRBD2 (5 bases each). From germline, CDR1 is KGHSH and CDR2 LQKENI. This CDR3 is 18 amino acids long. Trimming cost V 6 bases and J 4 bases, with 22 bases left between them. CDR3 sequence reads: CASSPGTPDRIGANVLTF. DNA of the CDR3: TGTGCCAGCTCCCCCGGGACCCCGGATCGAATAGGGGCCAACGTCCTGACTTTC. The full variable domain, with the rest looked up from reference TRBV18 and TRBJ2-6, is NAGVMQNPRHLVRRRGQEARLRCSPMKGHSHVYWYRQLPEEGLKFMVYLQKENIIDESGMPKERFSAEFPKEGPSILRIQQVVRGDSAAYFCASSPGTPDRIGANVLTFGAGSRLTVL.

This rearrangement joins TRBV7-9 to TRBJ2-7, with D possibly being TRBD2 (6 bases). CDR3 length equals 13 residues. Between the trimmed V and J ends, which lost 1 base and 7 bases, there was a span of 11 bases. Germline CDR1 reads SEHNR; CDR2 reads FQNEAQ (reference sequence). Written as DNA, the CDR3 is TGTGCCAGCAGCTTAGGTGGCGCGGGGGAGCAGTACTTC. This sequence encodes CASSLGGAGEQYF.

The V gene is TRBV28, the J gene TRBJ1-1; no firm D call. The V end lost 3 bases, the J end lost 1 base, and 6 bases lay between the germline ends. This CDR3 has 13 residues. The V gene's germline CDR1 is MDHEN and CDR2 SYDVKM. The CDR3 is CASSFVGNTEAFF. Written as DNA, the CDR3 is TGTGCCAGCAGTTTCGTGGGGAACACTGAAGCTTTCTTT. Variable domain in full (rest from reference TRBV28 and TRBJ1-1): DVKVTQSSRYLVKRTGEKVFLECVQDMDHENMFWYRQDPGLGLRLIYFSYDVKMKEKGDIPEGYSVSREKKERFSLILESASTNQTSMYLCASSFVGNTEAFFGQGTRLTVV.

The chain recombines TRBV5-6 with TRBJ2-3, with TRBD1 matching 7 bases. Germline lookup yields CDR1 SGHDT and CDR2 YYEEEE. The V segment lost 4 bases and the J segment 2 bases; nucleotides outside the gene matches: 7. The CDR3 runs 15 residues. The CDR3 nucleotides are TGTGCCAGCAGCGAACCCGGGACAGACACAGATACGCAGTATTTT. Translation gives CASSEPGTDTDTQYF.

This chain links TRBV4-3 with TRBJ2-5, with 11 bases fitting TRBD1. The germline CDR1 and CDR2 sequences are LGHNA and YSLEER. The CDR3 totals 15 residues. V lost 4 bases to trimming and J lost 3 bases; unmatched junction nucleotides: 4. CDR3 sequence (DNA): TGCGCCAGCAGCCCGGGGACAGGGGGAAAAGAGACCCAGTACTTC. This encodes CASSPGTGGKETQYF.

The chain carries TRBV7-9 and TRBJ2-7; 8 bases fit TRBD2. The CDR3 consists of 15 residues. CDR1 and CDR2 (germline): SEHNR, FQNEAQ (reference sequence). V shed 8 bases and J 3 bases; nucleotides not matched to a gene: 12. The CDR3 region is CASGPREGVLYEQYF. CDR3 DNA: TGTGCCAGCGGCCCACGGGAGGGGGTCCTCTACGAGCAGTACTTC.

The chain combines TRBV7-9 with TRBJ2-5; D perhaps matches TRBD2 (7 bases). With 5 bases removed from V and 4 bases from J, the gap between germline ends came to 17 bases. CDR3 length: 15 residues. Looked up from germline, CDR1 is SEHNR and CDR2 is FQNEAQ (reference sequence). The chain's CDR3 is CASSPGGRQRETQYF. The CDR3, as DNA: TGTGCCAGCAGCCCCGGGGGGCGACAGAGAGAGACCCAGTACTTC. Looking up the rest from reference TRBV7-9 and TRBJ2-5 gives the full variable domain: DTGVSQNPRHKITKRGQNVTFRCDPISEHNRLYWYRQTLGQGPEFLTYFQNEAQLEKSRLLSDRFSAERPKGSFSTLEIQRTEQGDSAMYLCASSPGGRQRETQYFGPGTRLLVL.

This chain connects TRBV27 to TRBJ2-3; 8 bases align to TRBD1. From germline, CDR1 is MNHEY and CDR2 SMNVEV (reference sequence). CDR3 size: 18 residues. Trimming cost V 8 bases and J 3 bases; bases outside gene matches: 19. The CDR3 region is CASGNRGLPNQPTDTQYF. CDR3 DNA sequence: TGTGCCAGCGGAAACAGGGGGTTGCCAAACCAACCTACAGATACGCAGTATTTT.